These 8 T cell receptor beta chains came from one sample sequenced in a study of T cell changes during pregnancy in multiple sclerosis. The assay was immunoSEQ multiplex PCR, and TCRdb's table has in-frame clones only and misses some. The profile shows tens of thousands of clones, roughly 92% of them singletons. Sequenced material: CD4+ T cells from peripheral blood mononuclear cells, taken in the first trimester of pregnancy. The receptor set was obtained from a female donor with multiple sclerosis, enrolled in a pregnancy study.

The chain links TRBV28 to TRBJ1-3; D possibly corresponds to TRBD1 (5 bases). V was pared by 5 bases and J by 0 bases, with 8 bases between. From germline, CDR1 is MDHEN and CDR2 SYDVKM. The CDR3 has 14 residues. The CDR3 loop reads CASSPGFSGNTIYF. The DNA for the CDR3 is TGTGCCAGCAGTCCAGGGTTCTCTGGAAACACCATATATTTT.

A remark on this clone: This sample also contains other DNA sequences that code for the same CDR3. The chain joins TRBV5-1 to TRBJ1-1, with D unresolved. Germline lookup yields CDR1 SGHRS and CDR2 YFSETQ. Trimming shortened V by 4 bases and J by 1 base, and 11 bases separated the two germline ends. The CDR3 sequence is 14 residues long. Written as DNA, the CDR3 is TGCGCCAGCAGCCTTCCTGGCCAGAACACTGAAGCTTTCTTT. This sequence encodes CASSLPGQNTEAFF.

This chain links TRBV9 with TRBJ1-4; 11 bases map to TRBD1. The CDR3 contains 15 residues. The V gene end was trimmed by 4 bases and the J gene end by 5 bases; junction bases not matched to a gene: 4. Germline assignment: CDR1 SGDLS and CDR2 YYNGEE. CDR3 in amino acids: CASSTGDRGNEKLFF. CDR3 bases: TGTGCCAGCAGCACCGGGGACAGGGGGAATGAAAAACTGTTTTTT.

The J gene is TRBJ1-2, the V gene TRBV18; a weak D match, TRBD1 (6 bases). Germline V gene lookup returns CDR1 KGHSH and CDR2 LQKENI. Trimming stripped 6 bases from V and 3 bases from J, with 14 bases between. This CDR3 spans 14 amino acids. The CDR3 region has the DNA TGTGCCAGCTCTCCCACAGGGCCTCACTATGGCTACACCTTC. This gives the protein CASSPTGPHYGYTF. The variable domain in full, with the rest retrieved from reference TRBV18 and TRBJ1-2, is NAGVMQNPRHLVRRRGQEARLRCSPMKGHSHVYWYRQLPEEGLKFMVYLQKENIIDESGMPKERFSAEFPKEGPSILRIQQVVRGDSAAYFCASSPTGPHYGYTFGSGTRLTVV.

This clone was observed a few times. Here the CDR3 reads CASSPWRTGRSGANVLTF. The DNA for the CDR3 is TGCGCCAGCAGTCCCTGGAGAACGGGGAGATCTGGGGCCAACGTCCTGACTTTC. The V call is TRBV4-1, the J call TRBJ2-6; tentatively, D is TRBD2 (5 bases). The CDR3 totals 18 residues. The V gene's germline CDR1 is MGHRA and CDR2 YSYEKL. V was pared by 6 bases and J by 1 base, with 19 bases between.

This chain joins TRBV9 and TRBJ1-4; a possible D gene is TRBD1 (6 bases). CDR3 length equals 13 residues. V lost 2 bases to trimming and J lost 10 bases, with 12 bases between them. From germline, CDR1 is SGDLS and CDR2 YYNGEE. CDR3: CASSVRTDGKLFF. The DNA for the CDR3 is TGTGCCAGCAGCGTTAGGACAGATGGAAAACTGTTTTTT.

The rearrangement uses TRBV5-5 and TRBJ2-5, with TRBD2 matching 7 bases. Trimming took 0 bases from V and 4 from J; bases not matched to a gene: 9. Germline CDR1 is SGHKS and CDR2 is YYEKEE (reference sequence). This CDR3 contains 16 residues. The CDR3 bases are TGTGCCAGCAGCTTGGTGGGGCGGGGCGGGGGAGAGACCCAGTACTTC. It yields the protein CASSLVGRGGGETQYF.

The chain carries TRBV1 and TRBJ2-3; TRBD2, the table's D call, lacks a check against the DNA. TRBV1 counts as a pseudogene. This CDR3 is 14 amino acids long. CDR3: CTRGPPGVADTQYF. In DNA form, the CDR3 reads TGCACCAGGGGACCTCCGGGGGTGGCAGATACGCAGTATTTT.